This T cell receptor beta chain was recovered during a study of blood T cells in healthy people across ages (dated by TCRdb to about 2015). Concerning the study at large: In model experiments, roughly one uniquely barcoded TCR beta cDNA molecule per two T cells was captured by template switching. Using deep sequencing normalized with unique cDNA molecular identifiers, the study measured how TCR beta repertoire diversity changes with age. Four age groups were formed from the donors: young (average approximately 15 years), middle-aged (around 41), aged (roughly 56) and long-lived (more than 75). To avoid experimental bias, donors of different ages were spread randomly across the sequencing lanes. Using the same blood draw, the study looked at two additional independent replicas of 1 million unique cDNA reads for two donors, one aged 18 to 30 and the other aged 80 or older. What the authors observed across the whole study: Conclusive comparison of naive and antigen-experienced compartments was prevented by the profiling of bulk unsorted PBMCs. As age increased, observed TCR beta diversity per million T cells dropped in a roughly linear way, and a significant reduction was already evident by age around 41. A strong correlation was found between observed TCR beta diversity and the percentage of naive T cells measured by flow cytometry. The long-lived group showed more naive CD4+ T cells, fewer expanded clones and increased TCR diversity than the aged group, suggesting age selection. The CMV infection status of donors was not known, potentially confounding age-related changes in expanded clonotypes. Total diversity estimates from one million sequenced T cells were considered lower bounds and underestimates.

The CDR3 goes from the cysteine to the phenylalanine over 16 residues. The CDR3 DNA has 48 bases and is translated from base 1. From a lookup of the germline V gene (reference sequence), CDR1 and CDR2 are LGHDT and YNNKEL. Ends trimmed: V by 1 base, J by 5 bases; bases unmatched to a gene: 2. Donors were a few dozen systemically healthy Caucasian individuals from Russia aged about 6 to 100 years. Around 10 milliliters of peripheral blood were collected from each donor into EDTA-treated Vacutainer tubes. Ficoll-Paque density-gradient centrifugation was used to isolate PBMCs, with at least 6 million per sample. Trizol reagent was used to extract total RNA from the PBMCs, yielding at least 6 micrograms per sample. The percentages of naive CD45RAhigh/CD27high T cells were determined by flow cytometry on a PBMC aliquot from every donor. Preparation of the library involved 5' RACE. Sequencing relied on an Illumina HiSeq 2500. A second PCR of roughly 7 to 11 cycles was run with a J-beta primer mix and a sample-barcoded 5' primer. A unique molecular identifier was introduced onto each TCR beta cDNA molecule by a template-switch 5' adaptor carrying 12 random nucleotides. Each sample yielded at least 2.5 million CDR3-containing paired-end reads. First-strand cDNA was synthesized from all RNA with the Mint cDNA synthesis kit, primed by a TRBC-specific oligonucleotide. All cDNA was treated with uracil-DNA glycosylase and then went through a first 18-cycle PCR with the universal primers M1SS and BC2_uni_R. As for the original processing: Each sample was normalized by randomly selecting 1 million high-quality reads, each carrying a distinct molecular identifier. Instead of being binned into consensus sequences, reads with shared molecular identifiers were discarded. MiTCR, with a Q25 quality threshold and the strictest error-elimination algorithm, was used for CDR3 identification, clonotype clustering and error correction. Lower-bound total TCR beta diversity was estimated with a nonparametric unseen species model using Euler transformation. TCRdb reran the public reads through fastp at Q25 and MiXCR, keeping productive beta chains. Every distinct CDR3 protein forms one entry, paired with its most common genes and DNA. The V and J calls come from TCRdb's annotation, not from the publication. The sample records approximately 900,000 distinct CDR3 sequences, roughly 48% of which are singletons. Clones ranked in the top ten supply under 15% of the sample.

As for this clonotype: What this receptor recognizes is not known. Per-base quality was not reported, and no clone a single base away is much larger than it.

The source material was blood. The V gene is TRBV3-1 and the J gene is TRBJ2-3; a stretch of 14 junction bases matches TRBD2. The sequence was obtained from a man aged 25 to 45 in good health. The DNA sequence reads TGTGCCAGCAGCCAAGGACTAGCGGGGGGGATAGATACGCAGTATTTT. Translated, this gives CASSQGLAGGIDTQYF.